The entry below describes one T cell receptor (beta chain). Antigen unknown. All donors were Caucasian adults living in Nashville, Tennessee. Data came from immunoSEQ multiplex PCR; TCRdb stores just in-frame clones and leaves some out. Here the sample spans more than 900,000 clones, 75% to 80% being singletons. The data derive from a study of shared clonotypes between healthy human individuals. Whole-study findings and limits: The diversity represented, both genetic and in exposure history, was limited by few donors.

V was shortened by 0 bases and J by 6 bases, with 5 bases between the two germline ends. Germline CDR1 KGHSH, CDR2 LQKENI. The CDR3 covers 12 residues. The V gene is TRBV18, the J gene TRBJ1-1, with unresolved D. This receptor was taken from a man younger than 35 in good health. Some clones in this sample may be carry-over from other donors' samples. The specimen was memory CD4+ T cells from PBMCs. Indicated subset: CD45RA-negative fraction. CDR3 in amino acids: CASSPPKAEAFF. CDR3 bases: TGTGCCAGCTCACCACCGAAGGCTGAAGCTTTCTTT.